This TCR beta chain emerged from a study of CXCR3-negative and CXCR3-positive naive CD8 T cells. Broader study findings: TRB CDR3 properties served as the basis for inferring TCR strength, and surface CD5 was comparable between naive subsets. The TRB CDR3s that CXCR3-positive naive cells carried were more hydrophobic than those of CXCR3-negative naive cells. Cryopreservation partially decreased CXCR3 expression, and most assays used fresh PBMCs. Naive CXCR3-negative cells resembled naive CXCR3-positive cells in TRBV-TRBJ usage; memory cells differed.

5' RACE that incorporated UMI labels was used to prepare the TRB cDNA libraries. TCRdb re-called the 5' RACE reads, yielding one record per CDR3 amino acid sequence without DNA. This sample contains 20,000 to 30,000 distinct CDR3 sequences. CDR3 size: 15 residues. Germline V gene data show CDR1 as LGHNA and CDR2 as YSLEER. Concerning this clonotype itself: Antigen specificity is unknown.

The V gene is TRBV4-3, the J gene TRBJ1-1; TCRdb reports TRBD1, a call that lacks DNA to check it against. This TCR came from a human donor in good health. Some clones in this sample may be carry-over from other donors' samples. The specimen was naive CXCR3- CD8+ T cells from blood. Subset: CD45RO-CCR7+CD27+CD95- naive CD8+ T cells lacking CXCR3 (TNR3-). The CDR3 loop is CASSPLGQYNTEAFF.